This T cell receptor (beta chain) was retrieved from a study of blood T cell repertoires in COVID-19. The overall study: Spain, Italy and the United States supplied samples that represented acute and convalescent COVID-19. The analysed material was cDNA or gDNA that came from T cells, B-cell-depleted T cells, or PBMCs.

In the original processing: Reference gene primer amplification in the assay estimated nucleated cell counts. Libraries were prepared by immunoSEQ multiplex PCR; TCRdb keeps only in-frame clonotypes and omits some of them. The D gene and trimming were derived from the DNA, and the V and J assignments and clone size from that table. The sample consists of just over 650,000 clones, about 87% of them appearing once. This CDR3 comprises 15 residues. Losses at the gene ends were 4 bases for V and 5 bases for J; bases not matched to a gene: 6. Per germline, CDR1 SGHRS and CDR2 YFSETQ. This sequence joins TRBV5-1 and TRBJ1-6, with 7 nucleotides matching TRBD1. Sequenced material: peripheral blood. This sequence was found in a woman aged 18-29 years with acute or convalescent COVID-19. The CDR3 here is CASSPTGLNNSPLHF. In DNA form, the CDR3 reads TGCGCCAGCAGCCCGACAGGGCTTAATAATTCACCCCTCCACTTT.